This TCR beta chain was recorded in a study of pediatric ulcerative colitis. Study-level background: Disease was pancolitis in under 10 and left-sided in two, histology-confirmed.

The V end lost 2 bases, the J end lost 0 bases, and 10 bases lay between the germline ends. The CDR3 consists of 15 residues. Per the germline V gene, CDR1 is PRHDT and CDR2 is FYEKMQ (reference sequence). The blood sample was taken during the colonoscopy visit. TCRdb's table, derived via immunoSEQ multiplex PCR, lists solely in-frame clones and lacks some. In the table there are 55,000 to 65,000 clones, 75% to 85% of which are singletons. This chain uses TRBV13 with TRBJ1-1; D uncertain. The clonotype was recovered from a boy between 10 and 17 years old with moderate ulcerative colitis. Specimen: blood. CDR3 amino acids: CASSLRERMNTEAFF. The CDR3 nucleotides are TGTGCCAGCAGCTTACGGGAGAGGATGAACACTGAAGCTTTCTTT.